The clone carrying this T cell receptor beta chain has a single count. Its cognate antigen is unknown. This CDR3 contains 16 residues. The trim removed 7 bases at V and 4 bases at J, leaving 11 bases unmatched. The germline V gene has CDR1 ENHRY and CDR2 SYGVKD. TCR beta was sequenced from blood CD8+ and CD4+ T cells. Negative isolation was used for CD8+ and CD4+ T cells and FACS enrichment for TEMRA cells. The sample belongs to a study of CD8 T cells in Susac syndrome. Study conclusions and caveats: The study's TCR sequencing and HLA analysis drew on a certain number of individuals. That number was acknowledged as relatively small.

It was with random hexamers that about 0.45 to 1 ug RNA was reverse transcribed. The amplification used immunoSEQ multiplex PCR on TCR beta CDR3; it spanned 54 Vbeta and 13 Jbeta. TCRdb re-called the immunoSEQ multiplex PCR reads with MiXCR, one entry per CDR3 protein. The profile shows 150,000 to 200,000 distinct CDR3 sequences, around 96% of them singletons. The chain joins TRBV10-3 to TRBJ2-1; TRBD1 agrees at 9 bases. Input material: CD4+ T cells from PBMCs. The source of this sequence is a human donor in good health. The CDR3 DNA reads TGTGCCATCACACCCGACTTGGGGACAGGGTACAATGAGCAGTTCTTC. It translates to CAITPDLGTGYNEQFF.